A selection of T cell receptor beta chains follows, all from one sample in a study of blood T cell repertoires in COVID-19. Produced via immunoSEQ multiplex PCR; TCRdb's table is partial and in-frame only. The table lists under 90,000 clones, roughly 84% of them singletons. The sequenced sample consisted of peripheral blood. These receptors were taken from a man in his sixties or seventies with active or convalescent COVID-19. CDR3s include the opening cysteine and the closing phenylalanine or tryptophan.

>TRBV10-3|TRBJ1-3
CAISDYPSGNTIYF
>TRBV15|TRBJ2-1
CATSRVWSGSDNEQFF
>TRBV2|TRBJ1-4
CASRSYTGTGEKKLFF
>TRBV30|TRBJ2-1
CAWSGGPYNEQFF
>TRBV6-5|TRBJ2-1
CASGTATYNEQFF
>TRBV10-3|TRBJ2-7
CAKIHQVAYEQYF
>TRBV10-3|TRBJ1-1
CAISDEVQFTEAFF
>TRBV6-5|TRBJ1-4
CASSYSWQGNEKLFF
>TRBV20-1|TRBJ1-1
CSASPPTEAFF
>TRBV28|TRBJ1-2
CASSGTGFDYGYTF
>TRBV10-2|TRBJ1-4
CASAGEATNEKLFF
>TRBV27|TRBJ2-7
CASSPRGFGYEQYF
>TRBV3-1/TRBV3-2|TRBJ1-4
CASSGQSSNEKLFF
>TRBV6-5|TRBJ2-1
CASSYSTTQRSNEQFF
>TRBV5-4|TRBJ2-5
CASSLASGRAGETQYF
>TRBV3-1/TRBV3-2|TRBJ2-2
CASSRQGNTGELFF
>TRBV4-1|TRBJ1-4
CASSQGDRGIEKLFF
>TRBV6-5|TRBJ1-5
CASTGEGSNQPQHF
>TRBV7-2|TRBJ2-5
CASSSGLAGGRETQYF
>TRBV7-9|TRBJ2-3
CASSLQRASTDTQYF
>TRBV5-4|TRBJ1-2
CASSQGQSELYGYTF
>TRBV21-1|TRBJ1-6
CASSHPGTDLGASNSPLHF
>TRBV7-2|TRBJ2-5
CASSIMGLAGQETQYF
>TRBV18|TRBJ2-7
CASSDRGHSYEQYF
>TRBV5-5|TRBJ2-5
CASSHRTGHQETQYF
>TRBV18|TRBJ2-2
CASSPPPGLAPGELFF
>TRBV7-2|TRBJ2-1
CASSYLAGAYNEQFF
>TRBV30|TRBJ1-4
CAGTGGRTNEKLFF
>TRBV27|TRBJ2-7
CASSLTGSRGASLKQYF
>TRBV28|TRBJ2-1
CAYARTSGSNEQFF
>TRBV9|TRBJ2-1
CASSVLAGVNNEQFF
>TRBV5-4|TRBJ2-3
CASSGAALRTLDTQYF
>TRBV7-2|TRBJ1-3
CASRPGGLSGNTIYF
>TRBV30|TRBJ2-5
CAWRAGVGESETQYF
>TRBV27|TRBJ1-2
CASSLSGLTGSYTF
>TRBV27|TRBJ2-7
CASSRGGGQDEQYF
>TRBV19|TRBJ1-5
CASTGGQGAWGQPQHF
>TRBV28|TRBJ1-4
CASRATGSNEKLFF
>TRBV9|TRBJ1-3
CASSVRQGYSGNTIYF
>TRBV5-5|TRBJ2-7
CASSLGGGSSYEQYF
>TRBV30|TRBJ2-2
CAWSGTSAGELFF
>TRBV9|TRBJ1-6
CASSPGQGNSPLHF
>TRBV30|TRBJ1-5
CAWSVSGGSYSNQPQHF
>TRBV5-4|TRBJ2-2
CASSLASRMNTGELFF
>TRBV30|TRBJ1-1
CAWSVTTGGTEAFF
>TRBV19|TRBJ2-1
CASRPRQGRYNEQFF
>TRBV10-3|TRBJ2-1
CAISPTSGRRGTYNEQFF
>TRBV5-4|TRBJ2-2
CASSPSLRTNTGELFF
>TRBV10-2|TRBJ1-2
CASGQYNYGYTF
>TRBV5-8|TRBJ2-5
CASSRGGRGQETQYF
>TRBV5-1|TRBJ2-7
CASRQGASYEQYF
>TRBV5-5|TRBJ1-4
CASSLGQGNEKLFF
>TRBV6-2/TRBV6-3|TRBJ1-4
CASSPLGTGAFEKLFF
>TRBV7-8|TRBJ2-5
CASSLRSGGGETQYF